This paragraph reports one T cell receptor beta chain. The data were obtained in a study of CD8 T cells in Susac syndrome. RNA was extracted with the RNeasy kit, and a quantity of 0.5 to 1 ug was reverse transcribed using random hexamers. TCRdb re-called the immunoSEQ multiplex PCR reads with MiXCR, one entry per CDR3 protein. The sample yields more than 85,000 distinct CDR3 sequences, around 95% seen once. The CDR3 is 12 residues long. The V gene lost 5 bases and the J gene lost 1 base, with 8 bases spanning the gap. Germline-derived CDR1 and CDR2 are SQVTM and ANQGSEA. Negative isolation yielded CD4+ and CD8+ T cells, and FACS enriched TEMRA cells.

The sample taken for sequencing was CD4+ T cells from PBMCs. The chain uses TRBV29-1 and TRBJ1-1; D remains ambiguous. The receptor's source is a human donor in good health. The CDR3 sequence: CSVQGPNTEAFF. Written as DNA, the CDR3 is TGCAGCGTTCAAGGACCGAACACTGAAGCTTTCTTT. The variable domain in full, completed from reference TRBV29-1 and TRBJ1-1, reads SAVISQKPSRDICQRGTSLTIQCQVDSQVTMMFWYRQQPGQSLTLIATANQGSEATYESGFVIDKFPISRPNLTFSTLTVSNMSPEDSSIYLCSVQGPNTEAFFGQGTRLTVV.